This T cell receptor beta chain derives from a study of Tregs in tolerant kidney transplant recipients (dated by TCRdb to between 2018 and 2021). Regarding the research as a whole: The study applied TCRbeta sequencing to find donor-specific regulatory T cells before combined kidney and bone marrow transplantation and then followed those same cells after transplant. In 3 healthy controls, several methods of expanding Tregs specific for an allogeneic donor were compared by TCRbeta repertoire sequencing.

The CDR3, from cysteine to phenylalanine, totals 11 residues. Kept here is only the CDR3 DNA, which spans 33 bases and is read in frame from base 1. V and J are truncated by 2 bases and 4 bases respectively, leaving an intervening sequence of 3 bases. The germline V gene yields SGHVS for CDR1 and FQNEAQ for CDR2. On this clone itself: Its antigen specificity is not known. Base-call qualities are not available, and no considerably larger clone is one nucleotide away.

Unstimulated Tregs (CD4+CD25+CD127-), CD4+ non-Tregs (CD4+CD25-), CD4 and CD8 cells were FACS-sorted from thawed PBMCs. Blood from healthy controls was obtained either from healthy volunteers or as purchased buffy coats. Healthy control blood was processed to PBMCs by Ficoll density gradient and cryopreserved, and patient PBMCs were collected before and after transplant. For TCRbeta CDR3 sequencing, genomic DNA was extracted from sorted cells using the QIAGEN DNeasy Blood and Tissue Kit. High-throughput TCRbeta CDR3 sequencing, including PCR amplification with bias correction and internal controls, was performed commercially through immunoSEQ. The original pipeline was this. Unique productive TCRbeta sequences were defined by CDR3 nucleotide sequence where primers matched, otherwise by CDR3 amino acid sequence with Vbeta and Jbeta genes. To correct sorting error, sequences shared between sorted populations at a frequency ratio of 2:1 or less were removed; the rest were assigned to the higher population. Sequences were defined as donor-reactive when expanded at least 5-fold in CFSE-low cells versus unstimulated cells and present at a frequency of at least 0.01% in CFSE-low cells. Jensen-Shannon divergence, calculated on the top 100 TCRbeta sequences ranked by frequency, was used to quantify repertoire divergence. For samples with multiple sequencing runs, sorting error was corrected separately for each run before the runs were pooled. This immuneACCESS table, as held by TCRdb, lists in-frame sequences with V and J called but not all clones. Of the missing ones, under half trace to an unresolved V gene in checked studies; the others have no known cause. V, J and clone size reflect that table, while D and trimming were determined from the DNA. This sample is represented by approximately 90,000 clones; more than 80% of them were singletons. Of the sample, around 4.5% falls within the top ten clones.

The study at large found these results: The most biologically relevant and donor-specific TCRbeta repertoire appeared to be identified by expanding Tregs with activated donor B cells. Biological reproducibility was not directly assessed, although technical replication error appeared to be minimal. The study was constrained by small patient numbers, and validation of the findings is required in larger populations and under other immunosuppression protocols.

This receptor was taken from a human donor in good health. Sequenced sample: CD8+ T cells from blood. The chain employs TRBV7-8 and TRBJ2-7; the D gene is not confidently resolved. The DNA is TGTGCCAGCAGCTTATTGTACGAGCAGTACTTC. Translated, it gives CASSLLYEQYF.